The TCR beta chain described here comes from a study of vaccination effects on CD4 cells after COVID-19. Study-level findings and limits: Convalescent patients were few in the study, and early post-infection timepoints were absent.

Looked up from germline, CDR1 is KGHSH and CDR2 is LQKENI. This CDR3 region has 13 residues. Trimming stripped 6 bases from V and 5 bases from J, with 13 bases between. As concerns this clone: Its target is unknown.

Sequencing used immunoSEQ multiplex PCR; TCRdb keeps in-frame clones, though not all of them. Of some 69,000 clones listed, less than 85% are singletons. Sequencing followed a ViraFEST assay step that expanded antigen-specific CD4+ T cells with viral peptide pools. Having been cultured for about 10 days, the cells underwent CD4+ T cell isolation. The study found no prior SARS-CoV-2 infection in the vaccine recipients, who tested negative for nucleocapsid antibodies. Sequenced material: CD4+ T cells from PBMCs cultured with HCoV-NL63 spike peptides, taken before COVID-19 vaccination. This TCR derives from a human donor who received a COVID-19 vaccine. The rearrangement joins TRBV18 to TRBJ2-5, with D perhaps matching TRBD1 (6 bases). The CDR3 protein is CASSLGQGETQYF. Written as DNA, the CDR3 is TGTGCCAGCTCGCTGGGCCAGGGGGAGACCCAGTACTTC.